What follows is one T cell receptor (beta chain) and its context. The CDR3 extends over 15 amino acids. The germline CDR1 and CDR2 sequences are SGHDT and YYEEEE. V gave up 6 bases and J gave up 0 bases, with 15 bases separating them. Some clones are missing from TCRdb's copy, which holds only in-frame ones; the method was immunoSEQ multiplex PCR. The sample holds roughly 50,000 clones, about 89% seen once. These data come from a study of blood T cell repertoires in COVID-19. In the study overall: Acute and convalescent COVID-19 samples came from the United States, Italy and Spain. The cDNA or gDNA used as material had been derived from T cells, B-cell-depleted T cells, or PBMCs.

This TCR derives from an older woman with active or convalescent COVID-19. Sequencing was performed on peripheral blood. The V gene is TRBV5-6, the J gene TRBJ2-5, with D possibly matching TRBD1 (6 bases). CDR3 in amino acids: CASTLGQFNQETQYF. The CDR3 DNA sequence: TGTGCCAGCACTTTAGGACAGTTTAACCAAGAGACCCAGTACTTC. Looking up the rest from reference TRBV5-6 and TRBJ2-5 gives the full variable domain: DAGVTQSPTHLIKTRGQQVTLRCSPKSGHDTVSWYQQALGQGPQFIFQYYEEEERQRGNFPDRFSGHQFPNYSSELNVNALLLGDSALYLCASTLGQFNQETQYFGPGTRLLVL.